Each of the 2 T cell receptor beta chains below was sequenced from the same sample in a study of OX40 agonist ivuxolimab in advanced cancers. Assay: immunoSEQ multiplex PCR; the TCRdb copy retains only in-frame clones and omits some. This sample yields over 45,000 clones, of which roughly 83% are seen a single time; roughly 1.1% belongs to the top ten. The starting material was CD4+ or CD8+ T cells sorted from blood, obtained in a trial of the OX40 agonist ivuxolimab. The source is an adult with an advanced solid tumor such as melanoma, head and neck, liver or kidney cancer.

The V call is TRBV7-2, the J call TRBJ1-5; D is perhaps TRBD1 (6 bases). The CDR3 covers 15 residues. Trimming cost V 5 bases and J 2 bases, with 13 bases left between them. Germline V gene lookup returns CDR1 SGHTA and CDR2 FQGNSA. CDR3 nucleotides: TGTGCCAGCAGCGAAAGAGCAGGGGGCAATCAGCCCCAGCATTTT. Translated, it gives CASSERAGGNQPQHF.

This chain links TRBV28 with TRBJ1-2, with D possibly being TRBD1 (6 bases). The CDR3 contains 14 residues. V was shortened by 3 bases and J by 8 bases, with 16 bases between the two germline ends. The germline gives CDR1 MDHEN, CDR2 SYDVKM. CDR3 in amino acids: CASSLTGRSAGYTF. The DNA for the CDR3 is TGTGCCAGCAGTTTGACAGGCAGAAGTGCGGGCTACACCTTC.